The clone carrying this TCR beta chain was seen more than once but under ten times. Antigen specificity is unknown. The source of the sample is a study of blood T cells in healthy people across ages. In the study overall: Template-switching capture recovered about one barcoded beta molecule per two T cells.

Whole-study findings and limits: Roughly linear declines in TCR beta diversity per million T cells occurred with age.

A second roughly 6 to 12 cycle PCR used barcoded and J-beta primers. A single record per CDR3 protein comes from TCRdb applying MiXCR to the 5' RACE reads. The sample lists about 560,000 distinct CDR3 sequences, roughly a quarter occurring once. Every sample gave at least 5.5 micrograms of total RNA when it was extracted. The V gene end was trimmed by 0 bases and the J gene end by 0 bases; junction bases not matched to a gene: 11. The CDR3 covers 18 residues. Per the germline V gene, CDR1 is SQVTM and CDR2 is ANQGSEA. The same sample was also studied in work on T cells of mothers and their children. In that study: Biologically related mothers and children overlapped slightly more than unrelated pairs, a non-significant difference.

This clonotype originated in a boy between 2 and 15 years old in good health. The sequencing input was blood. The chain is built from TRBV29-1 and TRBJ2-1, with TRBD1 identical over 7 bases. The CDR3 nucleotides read TGCAGCGTTGAAGATGGGAAATTCGGACAGGCCTCCTACAATGAGCAGTTCTTC. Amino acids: CSVEDGKFGQASYNEQFF.